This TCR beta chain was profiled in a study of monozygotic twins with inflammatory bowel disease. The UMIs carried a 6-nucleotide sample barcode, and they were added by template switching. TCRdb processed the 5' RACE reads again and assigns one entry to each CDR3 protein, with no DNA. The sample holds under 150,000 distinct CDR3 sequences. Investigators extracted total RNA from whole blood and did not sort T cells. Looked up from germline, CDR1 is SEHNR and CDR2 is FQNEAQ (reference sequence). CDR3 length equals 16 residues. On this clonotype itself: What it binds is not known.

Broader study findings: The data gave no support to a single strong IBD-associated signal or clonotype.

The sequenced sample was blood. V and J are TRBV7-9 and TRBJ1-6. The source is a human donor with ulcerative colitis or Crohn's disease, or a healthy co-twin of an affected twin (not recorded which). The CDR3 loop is CASSLLAAGFNSPLHF.